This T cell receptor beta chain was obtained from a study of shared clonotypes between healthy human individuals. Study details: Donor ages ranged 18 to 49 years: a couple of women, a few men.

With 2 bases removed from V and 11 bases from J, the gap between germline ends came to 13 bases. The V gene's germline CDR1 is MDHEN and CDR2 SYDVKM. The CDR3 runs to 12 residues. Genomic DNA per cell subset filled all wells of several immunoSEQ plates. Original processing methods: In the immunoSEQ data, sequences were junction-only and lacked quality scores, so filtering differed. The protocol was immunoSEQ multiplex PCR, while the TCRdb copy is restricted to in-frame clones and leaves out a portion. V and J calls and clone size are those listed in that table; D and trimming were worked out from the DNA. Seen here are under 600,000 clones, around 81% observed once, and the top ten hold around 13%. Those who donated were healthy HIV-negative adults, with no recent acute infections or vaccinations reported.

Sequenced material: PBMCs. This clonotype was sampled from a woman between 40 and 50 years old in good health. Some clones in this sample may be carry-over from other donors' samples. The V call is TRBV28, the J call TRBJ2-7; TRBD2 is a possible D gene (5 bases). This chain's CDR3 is CASSLRAGREYF. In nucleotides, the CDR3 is TGTGCCAGCAGTTTAAGGGCCGGGCGGGAGTACTTC.